This TCR beta chain was identified during a study of Ad26.COV2.S vaccination and SARS-CoV-2 variants. Across the study: Trial arm assignment for the donor was COV1001 Ad26.COV2.S.

Using immunoSEQ multiplex PCR, the repertoire was profiled, and TCRdb retains in-frame clones only, with some absent. The profile shows fewer than 600,000 clones, 80% to 90% of them singletons. Treatment meaning: 15 to 20 received Ad26.COV2.S at low or high dose, single or two shots; about 5 received placebo; per-sample allocation not given. Day 63 after the first injection of vaccine or placebo was the sampling time. This clone was picked up one time. Specimen: peripheral blood, collected in a trial of Ad26.COV2.S vaccine versus placebo. This clonotype was obtained from a person between 18 and 65 years old who received the Ad26.COV2.S COVID-19 vaccine or a placebo.

CDR3 nucleotide sequence: TGTGCCAGCAGCCAAGACGCACGCGGACTCAGCTCCTACGAGCAGTACTTC. Protein product: CASSQDARGLSSYEQYF. This chain uses TRBV3-1 (or the pseudogene TRBV3-2) with TRBJ2-7, with D perhaps TRBD2 (5 bases). V lost 0 bases and J 0 bases, leaving 15 bases between the germline ends. Germline loops: CDR1 LGHDT, CDR2 YNNKEL (reference sequence). This CDR3 spans 17 amino acids.